The clone carrying this T cell receptor (beta chain) has a count of ten or more. Its antigen is undetermined. This entry comes from a study of T-cell reconstitution after alpha-beta-depleted transplantation in children. Study-level points and caveats: About two months after transplant, alpha-beta T cells reportedly came from several hundred expanded graft clones. For some patients, TCRbeta diversity was high at day 60 because of recipient T cells and thymic progenitors that survived.

The authors prepared the TCRbeta library with unique molecular identifiers. TCRdb recomputed calls from the PCR reads with MiXCR, one row per CDR3 protein. The data hold about 440,000 distinct CDR3 sequences, with about 40% observed a single time. V lost 2 bases, J lost 0 bases, and 8 bases lay in between. The CDR3 runs to 16 residues. Sequences were derived from PBMCs, sampled before TCRalphabeta/CD19-depleted stem cell transplant. The chain recombines TRBV12-3 or TRBV12-4 with TRBJ2-6, with a weak D call TRBD1 (6 bases). The TCR sequence derives from a girl aged 2-15 years with aplastic anemia, due to receive a stem cell transplant. The DNA of the CDR3 is TGTGCCAGCAGTTTATTAGGGGGCTCTGGGGCCAACGTCCTGACTTTC. Its translation: CASSLLGGSGANVLTF.